This record covers a single T cell receptor (beta chain). The target antigen is unknown. The junction had 3 bases not matched to a gene; V was cut back by 5 bases and J by 9 bases. The CDR3 length is 13 residues. Looked up from germline, CDR1 is DFQATT and CDR2 is SNEGSKA (reference sequence). These data originate in a study of identical twins. Study-wide points: For out-of-frame beta sequences, excess twin sharing was weaker.

Template switching supplied a universal primer site; unique molecular identifiers were carried on the cDNA. TCRdb itself ran the 5' RACE reads through MiXCR, one entry per CDR3 protein. The sample includes approximately 500,000 distinct CDR3 sequences, roughly 26% seen only once; the top ten take 2.9%. The sample was also reused in another study, on T cells expressing NK-cell markers. Turning to that study: Sequencing of TCR beta repertoires drew on sorted CD3+CD56+NKG2C+, CD3+CD56+NKG2C- and CD3+CD56-NKG2C+ T cells. Whether expanded NKG2C+ T cell clones were HCMV specific stayed uncertain.

The specimen sequenced was CD4+ T cells sorted from blood. This sequence joins TRBV20-1 and TRBJ2-3; TRBD2 matches 15 bases. This clonotype was sampled from a woman between 18 and 29 years old in good health. CDR3 amino acids: CSAPGLAGGTQYF. Written as DNA, the CDR3 is TGCAGTGCTCCCGGACTAGCGGGAGGGACGCAGTATTTT.